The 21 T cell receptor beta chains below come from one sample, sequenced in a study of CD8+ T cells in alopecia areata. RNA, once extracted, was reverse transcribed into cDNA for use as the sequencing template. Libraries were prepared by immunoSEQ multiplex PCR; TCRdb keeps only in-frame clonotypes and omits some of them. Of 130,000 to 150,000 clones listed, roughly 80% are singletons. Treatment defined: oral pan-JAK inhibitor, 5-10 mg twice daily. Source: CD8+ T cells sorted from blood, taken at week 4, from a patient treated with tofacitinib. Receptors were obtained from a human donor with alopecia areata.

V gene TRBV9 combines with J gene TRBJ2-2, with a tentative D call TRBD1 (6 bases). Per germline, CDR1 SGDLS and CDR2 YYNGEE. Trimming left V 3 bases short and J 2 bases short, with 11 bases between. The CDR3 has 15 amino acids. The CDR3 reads CASSETQGNTGELFF. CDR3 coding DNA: TGTGCCAGCAGCGAGACACAGGGAAACACCGGGGAGCTGTTTTTT.

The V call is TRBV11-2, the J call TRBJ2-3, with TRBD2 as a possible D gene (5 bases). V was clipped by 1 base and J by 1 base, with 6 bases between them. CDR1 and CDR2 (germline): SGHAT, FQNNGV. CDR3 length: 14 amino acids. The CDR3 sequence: CASSLVEGTDTQYF. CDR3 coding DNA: TGTGCCAGCAGCTTAGTGGAGGGCACAGATACGCAGTATTTT.

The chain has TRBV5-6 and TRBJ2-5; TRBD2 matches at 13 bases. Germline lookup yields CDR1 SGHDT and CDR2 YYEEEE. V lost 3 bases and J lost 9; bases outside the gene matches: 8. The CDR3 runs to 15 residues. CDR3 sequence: CASSWGTSGTVAQYF. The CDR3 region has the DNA TGTGCCAGCAGCTGGGGGACTAGCGGGACGGTGGCCCAGTACTTC.

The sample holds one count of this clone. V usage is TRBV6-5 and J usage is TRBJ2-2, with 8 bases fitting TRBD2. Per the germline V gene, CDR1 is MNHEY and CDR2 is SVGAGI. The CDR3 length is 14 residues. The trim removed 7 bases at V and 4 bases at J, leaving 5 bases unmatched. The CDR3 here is CASTRAGATGELFF. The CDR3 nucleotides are TGTGCCAGCACACGAGCGGGGGCCACCGGGGAGCTGTTTTTT.

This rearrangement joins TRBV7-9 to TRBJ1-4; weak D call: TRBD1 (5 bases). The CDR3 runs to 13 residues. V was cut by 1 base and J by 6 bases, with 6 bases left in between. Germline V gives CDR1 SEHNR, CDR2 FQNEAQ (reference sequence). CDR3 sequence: CASSLGGDEKLFF. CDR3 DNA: TGTGCCAGCAGCTTAGGAGGGGATGAAAAACTGTTTTTT. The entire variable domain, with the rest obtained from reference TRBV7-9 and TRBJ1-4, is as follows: DTGVSQNPRHKITKRGQNVTFRCDPISEHNRLYWYRQTLGQGPEFLTYFQNEAQLEKSRLLSDRFSAERPKGSFSTLEIQRTEQGDSAMYLCASSLGGDEKLFFGSGTQLSVL.

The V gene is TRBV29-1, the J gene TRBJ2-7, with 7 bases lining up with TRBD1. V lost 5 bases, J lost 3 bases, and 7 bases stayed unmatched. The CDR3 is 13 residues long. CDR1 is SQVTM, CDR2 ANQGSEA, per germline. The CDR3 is CSVLTGHFYEQYF. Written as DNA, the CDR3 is TGCAGCGTTTTGACAGGGCACTTCTACGAGCAGTACTTC.

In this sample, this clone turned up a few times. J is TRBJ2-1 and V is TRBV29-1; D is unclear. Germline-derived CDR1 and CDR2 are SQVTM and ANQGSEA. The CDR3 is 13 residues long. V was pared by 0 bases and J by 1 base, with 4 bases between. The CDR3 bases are TGCAGCGTTGAAGAGGGATCCTACAATGAGCAGTTCTTC. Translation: CSVEEGSYNEQFF.

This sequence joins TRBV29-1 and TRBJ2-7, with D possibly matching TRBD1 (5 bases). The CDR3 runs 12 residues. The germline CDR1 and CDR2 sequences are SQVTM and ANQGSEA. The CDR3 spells CSIKQDSYEQYF. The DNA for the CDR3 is TGCAGTATCAAACAGGACTCCTACGAGCAGTACTTC.

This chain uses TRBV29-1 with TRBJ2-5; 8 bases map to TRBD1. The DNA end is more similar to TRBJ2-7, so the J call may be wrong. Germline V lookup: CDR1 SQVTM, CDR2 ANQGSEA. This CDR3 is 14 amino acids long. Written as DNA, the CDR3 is TGCAGCGTTGATCTAACAGGGGGAAGCGACGAGCAGTACTTC. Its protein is CSVDLTGGSDEQYF.

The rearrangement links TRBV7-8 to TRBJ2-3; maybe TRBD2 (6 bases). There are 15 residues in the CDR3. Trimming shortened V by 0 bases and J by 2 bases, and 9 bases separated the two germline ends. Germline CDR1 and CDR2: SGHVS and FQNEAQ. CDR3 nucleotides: TGTGCCAGCAGCTTAGCGGGGGGTTTCACAGATACGCAGTATTTT. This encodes CASSLAGGFTDTQYF.

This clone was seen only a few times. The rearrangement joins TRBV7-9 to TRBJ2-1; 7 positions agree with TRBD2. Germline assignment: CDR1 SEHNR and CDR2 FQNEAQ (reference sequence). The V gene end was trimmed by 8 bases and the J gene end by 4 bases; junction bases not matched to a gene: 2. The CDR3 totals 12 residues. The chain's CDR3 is CASRGGYNEQFF. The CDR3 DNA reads TGTGCCAGCCGCGGGGGTTACAATGAGCAGTTCTTC. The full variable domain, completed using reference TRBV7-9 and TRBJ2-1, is DTGVSQNPRHKITKRGQNVTFRCDPISEHNRLYWYRQTLGQGPEFLTYFQNEAQLEKSRLLSDRFSAERPKGSFSTLEIQRTEQGDSAMYLCASRGGYNEQFFGPGTRLTVL.

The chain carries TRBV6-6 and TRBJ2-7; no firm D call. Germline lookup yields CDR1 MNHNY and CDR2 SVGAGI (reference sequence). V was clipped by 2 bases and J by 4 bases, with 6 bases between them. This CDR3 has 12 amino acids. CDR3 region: CASSYLVYEQYF. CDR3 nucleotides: TGTGCCAGCAGTTACCTAGTTTACGAGCAGTACTTC.

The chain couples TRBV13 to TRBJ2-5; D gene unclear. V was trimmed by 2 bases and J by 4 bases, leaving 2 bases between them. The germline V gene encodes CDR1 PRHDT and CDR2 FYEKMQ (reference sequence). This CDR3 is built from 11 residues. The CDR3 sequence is CASSLRETQYF. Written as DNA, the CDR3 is TGTGCCAGCAGCTTAAGAGAGACCCAGTACTTC.

The CDR3 reads CASKQGYSTDTQYF. CDR3 DNA: TGTGCCAGCAAACAGGGGTATAGCACAGATACGCAGTATTTT. The genes are TRBV6-1 and TRBJ2-3; 7 bases align to TRBD1. This CDR3 spans 14 amino acids. Germline V gives CDR1 MNHNS, CDR2 SASEGT. Trimming cost V 7 bases and J 0 bases; bases outside gene matches: 4.

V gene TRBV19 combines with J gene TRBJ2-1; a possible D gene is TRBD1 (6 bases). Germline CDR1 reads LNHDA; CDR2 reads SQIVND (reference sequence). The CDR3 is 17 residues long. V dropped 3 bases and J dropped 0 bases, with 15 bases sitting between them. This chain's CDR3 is CASSMVRRQVSYNEQFF. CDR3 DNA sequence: TGTGCCAGTAGTATGGTTAGGAGACAGGTCTCCTACAATGAGCAGTTCTTC.

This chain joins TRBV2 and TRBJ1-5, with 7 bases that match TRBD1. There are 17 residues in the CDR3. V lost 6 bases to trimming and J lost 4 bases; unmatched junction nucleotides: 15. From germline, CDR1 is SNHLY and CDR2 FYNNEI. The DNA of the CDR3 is TGTGCCAGCAGGGAGTGGTGGACAGGCGAGGGTAATCAGCCCCAGCATTTT. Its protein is CASREWWTGEGNQPQHF.

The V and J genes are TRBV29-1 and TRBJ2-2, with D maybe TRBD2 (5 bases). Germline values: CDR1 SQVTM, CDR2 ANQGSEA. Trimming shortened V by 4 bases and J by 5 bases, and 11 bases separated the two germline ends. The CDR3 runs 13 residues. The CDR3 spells CSVGAPGTGELFF. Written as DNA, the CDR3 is TGCAGCGTTGGGGCCCCGGGGACCGGGGAGCTGTTTTTT.

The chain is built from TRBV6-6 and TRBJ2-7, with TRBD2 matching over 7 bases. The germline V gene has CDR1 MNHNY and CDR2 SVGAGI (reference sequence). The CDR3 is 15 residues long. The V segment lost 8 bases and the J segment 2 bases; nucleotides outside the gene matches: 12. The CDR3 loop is CASASRTAGAYEQYF. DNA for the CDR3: TGTGCCAGCGCCTCTCGAACTGCGGGGGCCTACGAGCAGTACTTC.

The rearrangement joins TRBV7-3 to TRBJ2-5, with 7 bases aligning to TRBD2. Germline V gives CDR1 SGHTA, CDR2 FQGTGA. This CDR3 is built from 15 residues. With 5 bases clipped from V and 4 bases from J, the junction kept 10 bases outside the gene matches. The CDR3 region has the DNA TGTGCCAGCAGCCGATCGGGGGGTTTCGGAGAGACCCAGTACTTC. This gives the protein CASSRSGGFGETQYF.

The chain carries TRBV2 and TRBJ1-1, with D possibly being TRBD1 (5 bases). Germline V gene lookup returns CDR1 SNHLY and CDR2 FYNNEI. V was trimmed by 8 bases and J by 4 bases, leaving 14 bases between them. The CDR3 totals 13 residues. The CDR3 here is CASREGSGTEAFF. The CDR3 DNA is TGTGCCAGCCGAGAGGGGTCGGGCACTGAAGCTTTCTTT.

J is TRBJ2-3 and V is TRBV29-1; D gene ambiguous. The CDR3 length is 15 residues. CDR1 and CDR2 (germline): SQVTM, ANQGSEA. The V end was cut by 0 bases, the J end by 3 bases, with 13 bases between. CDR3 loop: CSVEDRAGLTDTQYF. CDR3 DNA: TGCAGCGTTGAAGATCGGGCAGGTCTGACAGATACGCAGTATTTT.